This record covers a single TCR beta chain. The assay was immunoSEQ multiplex PCR, and TCRdb's table has in-frame clones only and misses some. The sample lists roughly 430,000 clones, 88% seen once, with approximately 2.1% in the top ten. The entry originates in a study of blood T cell repertoires in COVID-19. Study context: Sample material is recorded as cDNA or gDNA derived from T cells, B-cell-depleted T cells, or PBMCs.

Categorization into cohorts depended on clinical history that participants reported. CDR3 length equals 14 residues. With 0 bases removed from V and 11 bases from J, the gap between germline ends came to 16 bases. The source is a woman aged 35 to 49 with acute COVID-19. The chain carries TRBV23-1 and TRBJ1-1, with D unclear. TRBV23-1 is an open reading frame whose function is uncertain. Sequenced sample: PBMCs or T cells enriched from blood (not recorded which). Written as DNA, the CDR3 is TGCGCCAGCAGTCAATCGGGCTCTGCCTCGCAGGCTTTCTTT. This codes for CASSQSGSASQAFF.